Presented here are 26 T cell receptor beta chains from one specimen sequenced in a study of patients and donors after allogeneic stem cell transplantation. TCRdb redid the calling of the RT-PCR reads with MiXCR, one entry per CDR3 protein. The sample lists about 960,000 distinct CDR3 sequences; more than 15% were seen once. The specimen sequenced was blood, either unsorted or a sorted T cell fraction (not recorded which). Receptor source: a human donor who was either an allogeneic HSCT recipient or a stem cell or donor lymphocyte infusion donor (not recorded which). It is not recorded whose cells these are; they may come from a transplant donor.

The rearrangement joins TRBV7-9 to TRBJ2-1; D is tentatively TRBD1 or TRBD2 (5 bases each). Germline CDR1 SEHNR, CDR2 FQNEAQ (reference sequence). The CDR3 extends over 13 amino acids. V dropped 8 bases and J dropped 10 bases, with 18 bases sitting between them. For the CDR3, the DNA is TGTGCCAGCGGTCGAACGGGGCCTCCGGAGCAGTTCTTC. It specifies CASGRTGPPEQFF.

In its sample, this clonotype was seen a few times. V and J are TRBV4-2 and TRBJ1-1; D is uncertain. Germline V CDR1 and CDR2: LGHNA, YNFKEQ. This CDR3 is built from 18 residues. Trimming left V 0 bases short and J 1 base short, with 18 bases between. This chain's CDR3 is CASSQEEFRGEGNTEAFF. The CDR3 DNA is TGTGCCAGCAGCCAAGAAGAGTTTCGGGGAGAAGGGAACACTGAAGCTTTCTTT.

Only a few counts were recorded for this clonotype. This rearrangement joins TRBV27 to TRBJ2-7; D may correspond to TRBD1 or TRBD2 (5 bases each). Between the trimmed V and J ends, which lost 5 bases and 2 bases, there was a span of 13 bases. This CDR3 has 14 residues. The germline V gene has CDR1 MNHEY and CDR2 SMNVEV (reference sequence). CDR3 nucleotides: TGTGCCAGCAGTATCCGGGACCGAGCCTACGAGCAGTACTTC. Residues: CASSIRDRAYEQYF.

This clonotype was found a few times. This chain links TRBV5-1 with TRBJ1-1; D is uncertain. With 2 bases removed from V and 1 base from J, the gap between germline ends came to 15 bases. Per the germline V gene, CDR1 is SGHRS and CDR2 is YFSETQ. The CDR3 runs 16 residues. The CDR3, as DNA: TGCGCCAGCAGCTTATTGGCGGAACTCGGGAACACTGAAGCTTTCTTT. Translation: CASSLLAELGNTEAFF. Full variable domain (rest looked up from reference TRBV5-1 and TRBJ1-1): KAGVTQTPRYLIKTRGQQVTLSCSPISGHRSVSWYQQTPGQGLQFLFEYFSETQRNKGNFPGRFSGRQFSNSRSEMNVSTLELGDSALYLCASSLLAELGNTEAFFGQGTRLTVV.

This clonotype was recorded at least ten times. V usage is TRBV7-8 and J usage is TRBJ2-3; the D call may be TRBD1 or TRBD2 (6 bases each). CDR3 size: 17 residues. The ends were cut back, 2 bases at V and 2 bases at J, with 17 bases in the middle. The germline V gene encodes CDR1 SGHVS and CDR2 FQNEAQ. CDR3 sequence: CASSLYSGAKFTDTQYF. The CDR3 nucleotides read TGTGCCAGCAGCTTATACTCGGGGGCCAAATTCACAGATACGCAGTATTTT.

The chain is built from TRBV6-1 and TRBJ2-2; D perhaps matches TRBD1 (5 bases). The CDR3 is made up of 14 amino acids. From germline, CDR1 is MNHNS and CDR2 SASEGT. Trimming shortened V by 8 bases and J by 6 bases, and 16 bases separated the two germline ends. The CDR3 loop is CASRTYLLAGELFF. CDR3 nucleotides: TGTGCCAGCCGGACATATCTCCTGGCCGGGGAGCTGTTTTTT.

The chain couples TRBV2 to TRBJ2-3; 13 bases are shared with TRBD2. V lost 2 bases and J lost 4; bases outside the gene matches: 6. The CDR3 has 17 amino acids. The germline V gene has CDR1 SNHLY and CDR2 FYNNEI. The CDR3 spells CASSERTSGGWSDTQYF. The CDR3 DNA reads TGTGCCAGCAGTGAAAGGACTAGCGGGGGATGGTCAGATACGCAGTATTTT.

The genes are TRBV15 and TRBJ2-7; D gene ambiguous. V dropped 4 bases and J dropped 3 bases, with 19 bases sitting between them. The CDR3 is 16 residues long. CDR1 is LNHNV and CDR2 is YYDKDF in the germline V gene (reference sequence). CDR3 loop: CATSKQNPGSSYEQYF. The CDR3 DNA follows: TGTGCCACCAGCAAGCAAAACCCCGGGTCAAGCTACGAGCAGTACTTC.

This clonotype was seen only a few times. The chain combines TRBV5-1 with TRBJ1-1; 7 nucleotides match TRBD1. The trim removed 4 bases at V and 5 bases at J, leaving 11 bases unmatched. CDR1 is SGHRS, CDR2 YFSETQ, per germline. This CDR3 region has 15 residues. CDR3 DNA: TGCGCCAGCAGCAACCATGACAGGGAGAGGACTGAAGCTTTCTTT. As protein: CASSNHDRERTEAFF.

This clonotype was seen ten or more times. V gene TRBV6-4 combines with J gene TRBJ2-2, with TRBD1 identical over 8 bases. Germline CDR1 MRHNA, CDR2 SNTAGT. V lost 3 bases to trimming and J lost 4 bases; unmatched junction nucleotides: 1. The CDR3 covers 14 residues. DNA of the CDR3: TGTGCCAGCAGTGAACAGGGGGGCACCGGGGAGCTGTTTTTT. Encoded protein: CASSEQGGTGELFF.

CDR3 sequence: CASSQDQEWQRNEENEKLFF. The CDR3 nucleotides are TGCGCCAGCAGCCAAGATCAGGAGTGGCAGAGGAATGAGGAAAATGAAAAACTGTTTTTT. J is TRBJ1-4 and V is TRBV4-3; D uncertain. The germline gives CDR1 LGHNA, CDR2 YSLEER. The ends were cut back, 0 bases at V and 5 bases at J, with 25 bases in the middle. The CDR3 is 20 residues long.

This clonotype was counted between two and nine times. The chain joins TRBV2 to TRBJ2-7; D may match TRBD1 or TRBD2 (5 bases each). V was clipped by 0 bases and J by 1 base, with 10 bases between them. CDR1 and CDR2 from the germline V gene are SNHLY and FYNNEI. CDR3 size: 15 residues. CDR3 loop: CASSEARDASYEQYF. In DNA, the CDR3 is TGTGCCAGCAGTGAAGCAAGGGACGCTTCCTACGAGCAGTACTTC.

This clonotype was found a few times. V usage is TRBV5-1 and J usage is TRBJ1-2; 9 nucleotides line up with TRBD1. The CDR3 sequence is 16 residues long. Germline V gene sequence: CDR1 SGHRS, CDR2 YFSETQ. Trimming at V came to 4 bases and at J to 3 bases, leaving 10 bases not matched to a gene. CDR3 residues: CASSGGQGRVDYGYTF. The CDR3 nucleotides read TGCGCCAGCAGCGGGGGACAGGGACGGGTTGACTATGGCTACACCTTC.

This clonotype was detected only a few times. J is TRBJ2-7 and V is TRBV5-1; D might be TRBD1 (5 bases). The CDR3 has 14 amino acids. Between the trimmed V and J ends, which lost 5 bases and 2 bases, there was a span of 14 bases. Germline CDR1 reads SGHRS; CDR2 reads YFSETQ. The chain's CDR3 is CASSPDKGTYEQYF. DNA of the CDR3: TGCGCCAGCAGTCCGGACAAAGGTACCTACGAGCAGTACTTC.

This clonotype was seen a handful of times. This chain uses TRBV20-1 with TRBJ2-2; D tentatively fits TRBD1 or TRBD2 (6 bases each). Germline CDR1 is DFQATT and CDR2 is SNEGSKA (reference sequence). Trimming removed 2 bases from V and 5 bases from J, with 15 bases in between. The CDR3 consists of 15 residues. This CDR3 is CSARRGTPKTGELFF. CDR3 in DNA: TGCAGTGCTAGACGCGGGACACCCAAGACCGGGGAGCTGTTTTTT.

In the case of this clonotype: A junction boundary mismatches the germline segment, possibly from a read error. V and J are TRBV7-7 and TRBJ2-5; no firm D call. The CDR3 is 13 amino acids. The germline V gene encodes CDR1 SSHAT and CDR2 FNYEAQ (reference sequence). The CDR3 bases are TGTGCTAGCAGTGGAGTAGGGCAAGAGACCCAGTACTTC. Amino acids: CASSGVGQETQYF.

V and J are TRBV11-1 and TRBJ2-5, with 9 nucleotides matching TRBD1. Losses at the gene ends were 5 bases for V and 7 bases for J; bases not matched to a gene: 8. The CDR3 length is 14 residues. Per the germline V gene, CDR1 is SGHAT and CDR2 is FQDESV (reference sequence). The CDR3 bases are TGTGCCAGCAGCGCCGGGACAGGGTTTATGACCCAGTACTTC. Translating it yields CASSAGTGFMTQYF.

J is TRBJ2-7 and V is TRBV6-6, with D uncertain. Germline CDR1 and CDR2: MNHNY and SVGAGI (reference sequence). This CDR3 region has 12 residues. Trimming took off 0 bases at V and 9 bases at J, with 9 bases between the two ends. The CDR3 loop is CASSYSGSSQYF. The DNA of the CDR3 is TGTGCCAGCAGTTACTCCGGGTCATCGCAGTACTTC.

The V call is TRBV28, the J call TRBJ1-2, with TRBD1 identical over 7 bases. Trimming at V came to 9 bases and at J to 4 bases, leaving 5 bases not matched to a gene. Germline V gene sequence: CDR1 MDHEN, CDR2 SYDVKM. CDR3 length equals 12 residues. CDR3 sequence: CASGTEIYGYTF. Written as DNA, the CDR3 is TGTGCCAGTGGGACAGAAATCTATGGCTACACCTTC.

The chain is built from TRBV6-4 and TRBJ2-1; D is unresolved. This CDR3 region has 15 residues. Germline loops: CDR1 MRHNA, CDR2 SNTAGT. Trimming removed 4 bases from V and 0 bases from J, with 10 bases in between. Written as DNA, the CDR3 is TGTGCCAGCAGTGCTAAGACGAGCTCCTACAATGAGCAGTTCTTC. Its protein is CASSAKTSSYNEQFF.

The chain is built from TRBV2 and TRBJ2-1; D not certain. CDR3 length equals 10 residues. V lost 7 bases, J lost 8 bases, and 6 bases lay in between. Germline loops: CDR1 SNHLY, CDR2 FYNNEI. The CDR3 is CASTRDEQFF. DNA of the CDR3: TGTGCCAGCACACGGGATGAGCAGTTCTTC.

In this sample, this clonotype turned up many times. One end of the junction does not line up with germline, which may come from a read error. The chain couples TRBV5-1 to TRBJ1-5; D unresolved. The germline V gene has CDR1 SGHRS and CDR2 YFSETQ. This CDR3 spans 11 amino acids. The CDR3, as DNA: TGTGCCAGCAGCTTAGCTCAGCCCCAGCATTTT. The encoded protein is CASSLAQPQHF.

The genes are TRBV29-1 and TRBJ2-1; no clear D gene. Per the germline V gene, CDR1 is SQVTM and CDR2 is ANQGSEA. The germline V and J ends were trimmed by 1 base and 4 bases, with 11 bases remaining between them. The CDR3 is made up of 14 amino acids. The CDR3 here is CSVEGTRIYNEQFF. The CDR3 DNA reads as TGCAGCGTTGAAGGTACAAGGATATACAATGAGCAGTTCTTC.

This chain uses TRBV2 with TRBJ1-5, with D unresolved. This CDR3 contains 16 residues. Germline V lookup: CDR1 SNHLY, CDR2 FYNNEI. The ends were cut back, 6 bases at V and 4 bases at J, with 19 bases in the middle. In nucleotides, the CDR3 is TGTGCCAGCAGACGCGAGAGTACTGGTCAGAATCAGCCCCAGCATTTT. Its translation: CASRRESTGQNQPQHF.

The chain has TRBV10-3 and TRBJ2-7, with TRBD1 as a possible D gene (6 bases). Trimming took 6 bases from V and 1 from J, leaving 19 bases between them. From germline, CDR1 is ENHRY and CDR2 SYGVKD. The CDR3 is made up of 16 amino acids. As DNA, the CDR3 is TGTGCCATCAGGGAACAGGGCTGGGGGTCATCCTACGAGCAGTACTTC. This codes for CAIREQGWGSSYEQYF.

J is TRBJ2-5 and V is TRBV7-2; possibly TRBD2 for D (6 bases). The length of the CDR3 is 13 residues. Looked up from germline, CDR1 is SGHTA and CDR2 is FQGNSA. Deletions cut 5 bases from V and 5 bases from J, with 12 bases between. CDR3: CASSPTRSETQYF. The CDR3 DNA reads TGTGCCAGCAGCCCGACTAGATCGGAGACCCAGTACTTC.